This passage covers 7 T cell receptor beta chains from one sample sequenced in a study of follicular helper T cells after annual influenza vaccination. TCRdb keeps only in-frame clones here, not all; method: immunoSEQ multiplex PCR. The sample yields approximately 30,000 clones, 80% to 90% seen once. Time point noted: 2014-2015 season, pre-vaccination. The sequencing here drew on CXCR5+ CD38- circulating T follicular helper cells from blood, taken on the day of influenza vaccination. The subset here: circulating Tfh, non-naive CD4+CXCR5+PD-1+ (ICOS+CD38+ or ICOS-CD38-). These receptors came from an adult who received the influenza vaccine.

This clone has only one observation. The V call is TRBV7-9, the J call TRBJ1-5; D is undetermined. V was shortened by 5 bases and J by 5 bases, with 7 bases between the two germline ends. There are 12 residues in the CDR3. Germline CDR1 SEHNR, CDR2 FQNEAQ (reference sequence). Written as DNA, the CDR3 is TGTGCCAGCAGCCTTTCCTATCAGCCCCAGCATTTT. Residues: CASSLSYQPQHF.

As concerns this clone: The junction does not match germline at one end; this may be a read error. Other DNA sequences in the same sample also yield this CDR3. The rearrangement links TRBV18 to TRBJ2-7, with a possible D match to TRBD1 (6 bases). The CDR3 is made up of 13 amino acids. Germline V gene data show CDR1 as KGHSH and CDR2 as LQKENI. The CDR3 loop is CASSRNRAYEQYF. The CDR3 DNA reads TGCGCCAGCTCACGAAACAGGGCCTACGAGCAGTACTTC.

This rearrangement joins TRBV7-3 to TRBJ1-2, with TRBD1 as a possible D gene (5 bases). The germline V and J ends were trimmed by 0 bases and 8 bases, with 13 bases remaining between them. This CDR3 spans 14 amino acids. The germline gives CDR1 SGHTA, CDR2 FQGTGA. CDR3 region: CASSLTSQGAGYTF. In DNA form, the CDR3 reads TGTGCCAGCAGCTTAACTTCTCAAGGGGCGGGCTACACCTTC.

The gene calls are TRBV5-1 and TRBJ1-3; D is unresolved. Between the trimmed V and J ends, which lost 3 bases and 0 bases, there was a span of 7 bases. CDR3 size: 14 residues. CDR1 and CDR2 (germline): SGHRS, YFSETQ. CDR3 loop: CASSSGVSGNTIYF. The DNA of the CDR3 is TGCGCCAGCAGCTCAGGCGTCTCTGGAAACACCATATATTTT. Variable domain in full (rest from reference TRBV5-1 and TRBJ1-3): KAGVTQTPRYLIKTRGQQVTLSCSPISGHRSVSWYQQTPGQGLQFLFEYFSETQRNKGNFPGRFSGRQFSNSRSEMNVSTLELGDSALYLCASSSGVSGNTIYFGEGSWLTVV.

As concerns this clone: An end of the junction does not agree with germline; a read error may underlie this. The V gene is TRBV11-2, the J gene TRBJ1-2; a possible D gene is TRBD1 (5 bases). The germline gives CDR1 SGHAT, CDR2 FQNNGV. The CDR3 sequence is 15 residues long. The CDR3 is CASSLEGRPGNGYTF. The CDR3 bases are TGTGCCAGCAGCCTAGAGGGGCGGCCAGGGAATGGCTACACCTTC.

This chain connects TRBV7-3 to TRBJ2-2; 7 nucleotides align to TRBD2. The trim removed 5 bases at V and 5 bases at J, leaving 8 bases unmatched. This CDR3 has 15 residues. Germline V CDR1 and CDR2: SGHTA, FQGTGA. Here the CDR3 reads CASSPMGGETGELFF. As DNA, the CDR3 is TGTGCCAGCAGCCCGATGGGGGGGGAAACCGGGGAGCTGTTTTTT.

The CDR3 here is CSVQRGGTDTQYF. CDR3 nucleotide sequence: TGCAGCGTCCAGCGGGGGGGCACAGATACGCAGTATTTT. This chain connects TRBV29-1 to TRBJ2-3, with TRBD2 matching over 9 bases. CDR3 length equals 13 residues. The J segment lost 1 base and the V segment lost 6 bases, leaving 2 bases of the junction unmatched. Germline CDR1 SQVTM, CDR2 ANQGSEA.